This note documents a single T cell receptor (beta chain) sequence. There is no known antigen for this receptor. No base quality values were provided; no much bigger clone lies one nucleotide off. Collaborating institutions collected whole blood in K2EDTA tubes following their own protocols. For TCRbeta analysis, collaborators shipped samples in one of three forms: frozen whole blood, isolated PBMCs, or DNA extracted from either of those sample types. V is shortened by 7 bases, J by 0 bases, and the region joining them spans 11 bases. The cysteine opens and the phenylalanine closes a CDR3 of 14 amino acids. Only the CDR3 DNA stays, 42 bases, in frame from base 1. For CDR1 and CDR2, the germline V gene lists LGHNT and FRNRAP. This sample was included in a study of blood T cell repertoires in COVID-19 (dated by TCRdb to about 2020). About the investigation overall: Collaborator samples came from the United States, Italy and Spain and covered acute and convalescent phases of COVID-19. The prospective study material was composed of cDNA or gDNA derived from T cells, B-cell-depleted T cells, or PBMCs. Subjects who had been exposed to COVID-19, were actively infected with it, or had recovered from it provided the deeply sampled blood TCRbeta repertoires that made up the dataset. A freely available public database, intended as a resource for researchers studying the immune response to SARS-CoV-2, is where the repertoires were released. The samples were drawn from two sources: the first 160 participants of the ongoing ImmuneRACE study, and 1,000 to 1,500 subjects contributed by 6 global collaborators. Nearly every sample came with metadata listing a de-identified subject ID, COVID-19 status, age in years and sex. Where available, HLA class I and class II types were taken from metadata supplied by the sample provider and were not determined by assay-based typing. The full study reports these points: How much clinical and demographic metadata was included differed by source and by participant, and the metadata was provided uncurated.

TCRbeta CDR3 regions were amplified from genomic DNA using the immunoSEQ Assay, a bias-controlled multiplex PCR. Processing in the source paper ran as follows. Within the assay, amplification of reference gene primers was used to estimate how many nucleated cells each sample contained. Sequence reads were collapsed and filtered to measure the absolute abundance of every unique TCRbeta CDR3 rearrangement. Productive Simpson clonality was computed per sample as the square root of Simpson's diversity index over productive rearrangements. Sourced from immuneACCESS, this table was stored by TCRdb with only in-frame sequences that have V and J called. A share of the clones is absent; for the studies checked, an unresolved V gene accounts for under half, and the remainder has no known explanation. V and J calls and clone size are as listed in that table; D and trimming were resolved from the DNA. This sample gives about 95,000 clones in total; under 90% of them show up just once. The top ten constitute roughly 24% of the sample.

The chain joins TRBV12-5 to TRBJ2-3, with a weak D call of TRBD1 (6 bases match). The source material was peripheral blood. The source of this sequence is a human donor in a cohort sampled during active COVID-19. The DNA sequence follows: TGTGCTAGTGCCGACAGGCCGAGCACAGATACGCAGTATTTT. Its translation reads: CASADRPSTDTQYF. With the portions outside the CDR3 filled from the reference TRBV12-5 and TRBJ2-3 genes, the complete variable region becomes DARVTQTPRHKVTEMGQEVTMRCQPILGHNTVFWYRQTMMQGLELLAYFRNRAPLDDSGMPKDRFSAEMPDATLATLKIQPSEPRDSAVYFCASADRPSTDTQYFGPGTRLTVL.